This entry is about one TCR beta chain. This clonotype was observed many times. Its antigen is not yet known. The sample holds no much larger clone one base away, and base qualities are not on file. Including the terminal cysteine and phenylalanine, the CDR3 comprises 13 residues. This entry keeps only the CDR3 DNA: 39 bases, framed from base 1. Between the V and J ends, shortened by 5 bases and 7 bases respectively, the junction contains 14 bases. In the germline V gene, CDR1 corresponds to SQVTM and CDR2 to ANQGSEA. The data originate from a study of blood T cells in healthy people across ages (dated by TCRdb to about 2015). Looking at the study overall: In model experiments, template switching captured about one uniquely barcoded TCR beta cDNA molecule for every two T cells. The study measured age-related changes in TCR beta repertoire diversity using deep sequencing normalized with unique cDNA molecular identifiers. Four age groups were formed from the donors: young (average 16 years), middle-aged (approximately 41), aged (approximately 60) and long-lived (roughly 81). Donors of different ages were randomly distributed across sequencing lanes to avoid experimental bias. The study analyzed two additional independent replicas of 1 million unique cDNA reads from the same blood draw for two donors, one aged 18 to 29 and one aged 80 or older.

The donors were 40 or so Caucasian individuals from Russia, aged roughly 6 to 90 years, who were systemically healthy. About 10 milliliters of peripheral blood were collected from each donor into EDTA-treated Vacutainer tubes. Ficoll-Paque density-gradient centrifugation was used to isolate PBMCs, with at least 6.5 million per sample. Trizol reagent was used to extract total RNA from the PBMCs, yielding at least 5 micrograms per sample. For every donor, an aliquot of PBMCs went through flow cytometry to measure the percentages of naive CD45RAhigh/CD27high T cells. Study-wide findings and limitations: Compared with the aged group, the long-lived group had more naive CD4+ T cells, fewer expanded clones and increased TCR diversity, a pattern suggesting age selection. Estimates of total diversity based on one million sequenced T cells were regarded as lower bounds and as underestimates. Observed TCR beta diversity correlated strongly with the percentage of naive T cells measured by flow cytometry. Because profiling used bulk unsorted PBMCs, naive and antigen-experienced compartments could not be compared conclusively. Observed TCR beta diversity per million T cells fell roughly linearly with age, and a significant reduction was already apparent by age roughly 40. Because donor CMV infection status was unknown, age-related changes in expanded clonotypes were potentially confounded.

The protocol used for the library was 5' RACE. The sequencer listed for this sample is Illumina HiSeq 2500. A second 7 to 11 cycle PCR used a sample-barcoded 5' primer and a J-beta primer mix. A unique molecular identifier was introduced onto each TCR beta cDNA molecule by a template-switch 5' adaptor carrying 12 random nucleotides. Each sample yielded at least 2.5 million CDR3-containing paired-end reads. All of the RNA was converted into first-strand cDNA using the Mint cDNA synthesis kit, with a TRBC-specific oligonucleotide serving as the primer. All cDNA was treated with uracil-DNA glycosylase and then went through a first 18-cycle PCR with the universal primers M1SS and BC2_uni_R. Per the source publication's procedure: For normalization, 1 million high-quality reads, each with a distinct molecular identifier, were randomly selected from each sample. Instead of being binned into consensus sequences, reads that shared molecular identifiers were thrown out. MiTCR, with a Q25 quality threshold and the strictest error-elimination algorithm, was used for CDR3 identification, clonotype clustering and error correction. A nonparametric unseen species model with Euler transformation was used to estimate a lower bound on total TCR beta diversity. Through fastp at Q25 and MiXCR, TCRdb rebuilt clones from the public reads, retaining in-frame beta chains. CDR3 protein duplicates are merged, each entry listing the most common genes and DNA. TCRdb's processing, not the study's, gives the V and J calls here. This sample has about 1,800,000 distinct CDR3 sequences in its table, and 28% of those were observed once. The top ten clones comprise 7.7% of the sample.

This TCR was sampled from a woman between 25 and 40 years old in good health. The material sequenced was blood. The sequence is built from TRBV29-1 and TRBJ1-4; no D gene can be assigned with confidence. The encoded CDR3 is CSVSTRTVEKLFF. Read as DNA, the sequence is TGCAGCGTTTCGACGAGGACGGTTGAAAAACTGTTTTTT.